This T cell receptor (beta chain) originates from a study of blood T cell repertoires in COVID-19. Study overall: Spain, Italy and the United States supplied samples that represented acute and convalescent COVID-19. T cells, B-cell-depleted T cells, or PBMCs supplied cDNA or gDNA.

Those enrolled in Seattle joined during active infection and were followed longitudinally afterward. Authors' data handling: The authors estimated nucleated cell counts from reference gene primer amplification. Profiled with immunoSEQ multiplex PCR; TCRdb holds only in-frame clones, not every one. V and J calls and clone size are those listed in that table; D and trimming were worked out from the DNA. This sample carries 310,000 or so clones, about nine tenths of them seen once, and the ten largest clones take approximately 11%. CDR1 is SGHAT and CDR2 is FQDESV in the germline V gene (reference sequence). CDR3 size: 14 residues. V gave up 5 bases and J gave up 0 bases, with 9 bases separating them.

The rearrangement links TRBV11-1 to TRBJ2-3; D is possibly TRBD2 (5 bases). The sample was peripheral blood. The receptor comes from a woman younger than 45 with COVID-19, enrolled during active disease. CDR3 loop: CASSDRRSTDTQYF. CDR3 nucleotide sequence: TGTGCCAGCAGCGACCGGAGGAGCACAGATACGCAGTATTTT.